Below, 17 T cell receptor beta chains from the same sample are listed, as sequenced in a study of shared clonotypes between healthy human individuals. Data came from immunoSEQ multiplex PCR; TCRdb stores just in-frame clones and leaves some out. The sample lists just over 2,000,000 clones; roughly 96% were seen once. Sequences were obtained from naive CD4+ T cells sorted from blood. Subset noted: CD45RA+ positively selected. The receptors were gathered from a man in his late teens or twenties in good health.

The chain employs TRBV6-1 and TRBJ1-5; D possibly corresponds to TRBD1 (6 bases). CDR3 size: 13 residues. With 5 bases removed from V and 8 bases from J, the gap between germline ends came to 13 bases. Germline CDR1 and CDR2: MNHNS and SASEGT. CDR3 sequence reads: CASSQQGSEPQHF. The CDR3 DNA reads as TGTGCCAGCAGTCAACAGGGATCCGAGCCCCAGCATTTT.

The table lists this clone with a count of one. The CDR3 nucleotides are TGTGCGATACACTACAGGGACGAGCAGTACTTC. It is translated as CAIHYRDEQYF. This chain joins TRBV30 and TRBJ2-7; D is perhaps TRBD1 (6 bases). Germline CDR1 GTSNPN, CDR2 SVGIG (reference sequence). The CDR3 is 11 residues long.

The gene calls are TRBV10-3 and TRBJ2-7, with 9 bases identical to TRBD1. The CDR3 has 14 residues. The V gene's germline CDR1 is ENHRY and CDR2 SYGVKD. Trimming at V came to 4 bases and at J to 3 bases, leaving 4 bases not matched to a gene. The chain's CDR3 is CAISAGQGFYEQYF. The DNA of the CDR3 is TGTGCCATCAGTGCGGGACAGGGATTCTACGAGCAGTACTTC.

The chain joins TRBV10-3 to TRBJ1-2, with 9 bases aligning to TRBD1. The CDR3 sequence is 14 residues long. Germline lookup yields CDR1 ENHRY and CDR2 SYGVKD. The ends lost 2 bases at V and 7 bases at J; junction bases unmatched: 5. CDR3 DNA sequence: TGTGCCATCAGTGAGGGGGGACAGGGAGCTGGCTACACCTTC. Its protein product is CAISEGGQGAGYTF.

V and J are TRBV5-1 and TRBJ2-7; 8 bases align to TRBD1. Germline CDR1 is SGHRS and CDR2 is YFSETQ. The CDR3 loop spans 14 amino acids. The V and J ends lost 3 bases and 6 bases, in that order; junction bases with no gene match: 8. The CDR3 bases are TGCGCCAGCAGCTGGGGACAGGCTCGAGGCGAGCAGTACTTC. Translation: CASSWGQARGEQYF.

This sequence joins TRBV27 and TRBJ2-3, with D uncertain. V lost 5 bases and J lost 6, with 15 bases in between. This CDR3 region has 14 residues. Germline assignment: CDR1 MNHEY and CDR2 SMNVEV (reference sequence). The CDR3 DNA reads TGTGCCAGCAGTCCCCGGGTCTTTTTGGATACGCAGTATTTT. This sequence encodes CASSPRVFLDTQYF.

The gene calls are TRBV5-4 and TRBJ2-1; 7 bases line up with TRBD1. J gave up 0 bases and V 3 bases, and 6 bases lay outside the gene matches. The CDR3 totals 16 residues. Germline CDR1 and CDR2: SGHNT and YYREEE (reference sequence). The CDR3 nucleotides are TGTGCCAGCAGCTGGAACAGGGGCGTCTCCTACAATGAGCAGTTCTTC. It encodes CASSWNRGVSYNEQFF.

The chain is built from TRBV30 and TRBJ2-5; a weak D match, TRBD2 (5 bases). This CDR3 comprises 13 residues. V lost 0 bases and J 4 bases, leaving 9 bases between the germline ends. The V gene's germline CDR1 is GTSNPN and CDR2 SVGIG (reference sequence). The CDR3, as DNA: TGTGCCTGGAGTGTAAGGGAGCGAGAGACCCAGTACTTC. Translated, it gives CAWSVRERETQYF. The full variable domain, completed using reference TRBV30 and TRBJ2-5, is SQTIHQWPATLVQPVGSPLSLECTVEGTSNPNLYWYRQAAGRGLQLLFYSVGIGQISSEVPQNLSASRPQDRQFILSSKKLLLSDSGFYLCAWSVRERETQYFGPGTRLLVL.

The chain has TRBV29-1 and TRBJ1-2; 8 positions match TRBD1. The V gene's germline CDR1 is SQVTM and CDR2 ANQGSEA. V lost 5 bases to trimming and J lost 5 bases; unmatched junction nucleotides: 7. This CDR3 region has 13 residues. DNA of the CDR3: TGCAGCGTTATACCAGGACAGGGATATGGCTACACCTTC. Encoded protein: CSVIPGQGYGYTF.

The chain links TRBV2 to TRBJ1-1; tentative D call: TRBD1 (5 bases). CDR1 and CDR2 (germline): SNHLY, FYNNEI. V shed 5 bases and J shed 1 base, with 11 bases lying between them. The CDR3 loop spans 14 amino acids. CDR3: CASSTDSPNTEAFF. The CDR3 coding sequence is TGTGCCAGCAGTACAGACAGCCCGAACACTGAAGCTTTCTTT.

The rearrangement links TRBV5-1 to TRBJ2-7, with a possible D match to TRBD1 (6 bases). V lost 2 bases and J lost 2, with 23 bases in between. The germline V gene has CDR1 SGHRS and CDR2 YFSETQ. This CDR3 contains 18 residues. The CDR3 nucleotides read TGCGCCAGCAGCTTAGGGAGATCAATTGGACAGAGAGCCTACGAGCAGTACTTC. This translates into CASSLGRSIGQRAYEQYF.

This clone was seen a single time. The V gene is TRBV4-1, the J gene TRBJ1-4; D perhaps matches TRBD1 (5 bases). Trimming pared 1 base from V and 8 bases from J, leaving 17 bases between. Germline-derived CDR1 and CDR2 are MGHRA and YSYEKL. The CDR3 length is 16 residues. The CDR3: CASSQVSQGFGEKLFF. The CDR3 nucleotides read TGCGCCAGCAGCCAAGTCTCGCAGGGTTTCGGAGAAAAACTGTTTTTT.

This clone was counted a single time. A read error may account for a junction end that differs from germline. Additional DNA sequences in this sample encode the identical CDR3. This chain connects TRBV7-7 to TRBJ2-6; no firm D call. The CDR3 totals 16 residues. Germline V gene lookup returns CDR1 SSHAT and CDR2 FNYEAQ (reference sequence). CDR3 sequence reads: CASSLGPGSGANVLTF. The CDR3 nucleotides are TGTGCTAGCAGCTTAGGCCCTGGGTCTGGGGCCAACGTCCTGACTTTC.

The chain joins TRBV18 to TRBJ1-6; D remains ambiguous. Germline lookup yields CDR1 KGHSH and CDR2 LQKENI. This CDR3 has 14 amino acids. The V end was cut by 2 bases, the J end by 4 bases, with 6 bases between. The CDR3 loop is CASSPDGYNSPLHF. The CDR3 region has the DNA TGTGCCAGCTCACCAGACGGATATAATTCACCCCTCCACTTT.

V and J are TRBV7-2 and TRBJ2-2, with D possibly being TRBD2 (5 bases). Per germline, CDR1 SGHTA and CDR2 FQGNSA. V lost 4 bases and J 2 bases, leaving 8 bases between the germline ends. This CDR3 is 14 amino acids long. In nucleotides, the CDR3 is TGTGCCAGCAGCTGGGGAGAAAACACCGGGGAGCTGTTTTTT. This encodes CASSWGENTGELFF. Based on the CDR3 plus reference TRBV7-2 and TRBJ2-2, the full variable domain is GAGVSQSPSNKVTEKGKDVELRCDPISGHTALYWYRQSLGQGLEFLIYFQGNSAPDKSGLPSDRFSAERTGGSVSTLTIQRTQQEDSAVYLCASSWGENTGELFFGEGSRLTVL.

This clone was seen just once. The rearrangement links TRBV19 to TRBJ1-2; 10 bases fit TRBD1. V lost 9 bases, J lost 7 bases, and 5 bases stayed unmatched. The germline gives CDR1 LNHDA, CDR2 SQIVND (reference sequence). The CDR3 spans 12 residues. The CDR3 loop reads CASSDRGLGYTF. As DNA, the CDR3 is TGTGCCAGCAGCGACAGGGGGCTTGGCTACACCTTC.

The chain has TRBV7-9 and TRBJ1-4; 9 positions agree with TRBD1. With V trimmed by 4 bases and J by 8 bases, 5 bases remained unmatched. The CDR3 contains 14 residues. Per germline, CDR1 SEHNR and CDR2 FQNEAQ (reference sequence). CDR3 in amino acids: CASSSQGAVEKLFF. DNA of the CDR3: TGTGCCAGCAGCTCACAGGGGGCGGTGGAAAAACTGTTTTTT. Using reference TRBV7-9 and TRBJ1-4 for the parts outside the CDR3, the full variable domain is DTGVSQNPRHKITKRGQNVTFRCDPISEHNRLYWYRQTLGQGPEFLTYFQNEAQLEKSRLLSDRFSAERPKGSFSTLEIQRTEQGDSAMYLCASSSQGAVEKLFFGSGTQLSVL.